This T cell receptor beta chain is from a study of post-analysis software for immune sequencing data. Study-wide results and limits: Patients with multiple sclerosis recorded significantly lower normalized Chao1 diversity than controls, the study found. When patients were compared with controls, a handful of TRBV segments were more frequent, TRBV5-6, TRBV5-1 and TRBV20-1 among them. With F measure, samples from one preparation batch clustered together strongly.

This clonotype was counted a few times. Its antigen is as yet unknown. TCR beta cDNA libraries included unique molecular identifiers. T cells numbering roughly 1 to 10 million yielded some 520,000 cDNA molecules. TCRdb called the PCR reads again in MiXCR, with one record for every CDR3 protein. Of more than 450,000 distinct CDR3 sequences listed, approximately 34% are singletons. The germline CDR1 and CDR2 sequences are DFQATT and SNEGSKA (reference sequence). The CDR3 is made up of 15 amino acids. The ends were cut back, 6 bases at V and 2 bases at J, with 18 bases in the middle. The sequence was collected from a girl aged 2-17 years with multiple sclerosis. The sample comprised blood. The rearrangement uses TRBV20-1 and TRBJ2-3; tentative D call: TRBD2 (6 bases). CDR3 nucleotides: TGCAGTGCGCCGGAGAGGCGGGGATTCACAGATACGCAGTATTTT. This translates into CSAPERRGFTDTQYF.